This T cell receptor beta chain was recorded in a study of blood T cell repertoires in COVID-19. Looking at the study overall: The analysed material was cDNA or gDNA that came from T cells, B-cell-depleted T cells, or PBMCs.

Trimming removed 10 bases at V and 3 bases at J, with 11 bases between. Germline loops: CDR1 KGHDR, CDR2 SFDVKD. This CDR3 contains 12 residues. Authors' methods: Cell counts per sample came from amplifying reference gene primers. Assay used: immunoSEQ multiplex PCR; TCRdb lists only in-frame clones, some missing. V and J calls and clone size are those listed in that table; D and trimming were worked out from the DNA. Of about 320,000 clones detected, almost 85% appear once; the ten largest clones hold around 7.8%. The rearrangement uses TRBV24-1 and TRBJ1-1; D is possibly TRBD1 (6 bases). Sequencing was carried out using peripheral blood. This TCR was sampled from a human donor in a cohort sampled during active COVID-19. The CDR3 loop reads CATAGVDTEAFF. CDR3 coding DNA: TGTGCCACTGCAGGGGTCGACACTGAAGCTTTCTTT.